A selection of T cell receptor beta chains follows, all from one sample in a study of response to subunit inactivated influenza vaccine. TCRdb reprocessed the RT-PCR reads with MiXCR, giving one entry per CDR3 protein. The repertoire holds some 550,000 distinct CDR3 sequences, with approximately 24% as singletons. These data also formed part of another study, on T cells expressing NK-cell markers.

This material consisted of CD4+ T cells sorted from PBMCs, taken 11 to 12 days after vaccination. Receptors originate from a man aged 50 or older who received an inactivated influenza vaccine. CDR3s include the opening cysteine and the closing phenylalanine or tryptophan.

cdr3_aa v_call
CASRARGRNTGELFF TRBV7-8
CASSQDGAGGYGYTF TRBV3-1
CASSIQGKSEQFF TRBV7-2
CASGQDRIGEETQYF TRBV6-2/TRBV6-3
CSVEKYGLDDRGGELFF TRBV29-1
CAISATGTGLEQYF TRBV10-3
CASTYFPTGMETQYF TRBV5-1
CATSDDSSGLITGELFF TRBV24-1
CASSLLGGAYEQYF TRBV28
CASSAGTGVWETQYF TRBV7-2
CASSSSGANTGELFF TRBV5-1
CAISDRGRKETQYF TRBV24-1
CASSLKGYEQYF TRBV28
CSADGQGSYEQYF TRBV20-1
CASREKAGVADTQYF TRBV12-3/TRBV12-4
CASSGPSGNTGELFF TRBV25-1
CAGSDGDGPKDTQYF TRBV7-2
CAISGVVRGGSGYTF TRBV10-3
CASSSLRGQGAVYGYTF TRBV11-2
CASSLSSGTHEQFF TRBV5-1
CASSQEGAYNEQFF TRBV3-1
CASSPLIGTLAKNIQYF TRBV7-8
CASSGGPGTILTDTQYF TRBV7-3
CASSPGGAHYGYTF TRBV4-3
CSVLGSYQETQYF TRBV29-1
CASSPQGGPYEQYF TRBV7-6
CATSDPDSGVGAYNEQFF TRBV24-1
CASSPASGSNYGYTF TRBV18
CASGTGTSGEQFF TRBV6-1